This T cell receptor beta chain came from a study of shared clonotypes between healthy human individuals. Germline CDR1 and CDR2: SQVTM and ANQGSEA. The length of the CDR3 is 11 residues. V was trimmed by 4 bases and J by 3 bases, leaving 7 bases between them. This table comes from immunoSEQ multiplex PCR, and its TCRdb copy is limited to in-frame clones, with some not included. The repertoire holds around 1.5 million clones, with roughly 98% as singletons. This chain uses TRBV29-1 with TRBJ2-7; D ambiguous. The TCR originated in a man aged 25-40 years in good health. Sequencing input: naive CD4+ T cells sorted from blood. As for subset: CD45RA+ positively selected. This CDR3 reads CSVGGNYEQYF. The DNA for the CDR3 is TGCAGCGTTGGAGGCAACTACGAGCAGTACTTC.